This record looks at one T cell receptor beta chain sequence and its context. This CDR3 region has 13 residues. The ends were cut back, 0 bases at V and 4 bases at J, with 7 bases in the middle. The germline CDR1 and CDR2 sequences are SGHNT and YYREEE (reference sequence). The data originate from a study of blood T cell repertoires in COVID-19. For the study at large: Italy, Spain and the United States were the sources of the convalescent and acute COVID-19 samples.

Using immunoSEQ multiplex PCR, the repertoire was profiled, and TCRdb retains in-frame clones only, with some absent. Here the sample spans approximately 210,000 clones, around 89% being singletons. Source material: peripheral blood. This TCR was recovered from a human donor in a cohort sampled during active COVID-19. The J gene is TRBJ1-2, the V gene TRBV5-4; weak D call: TRBD1 (5 bases). The CDR3 loop reads CASSLDRTYGYTF. The CDR3 nucleotides are TGTGCCAGCAGCTTGGACAGGACCTATGGCTACACCTTC. Complete variable domain (other parts from reference TRBV5-4 and TRBJ1-2): ETGVTQSPTHLIKTRGQQVTLRCSSQSGHNTVSWYQQALGQGPQFIFQYYREEENGRGNFPPRFSGLQFPNYSSELNVNALELDDSALYLCASSLDRTYGYTFGSGTRLTVV.